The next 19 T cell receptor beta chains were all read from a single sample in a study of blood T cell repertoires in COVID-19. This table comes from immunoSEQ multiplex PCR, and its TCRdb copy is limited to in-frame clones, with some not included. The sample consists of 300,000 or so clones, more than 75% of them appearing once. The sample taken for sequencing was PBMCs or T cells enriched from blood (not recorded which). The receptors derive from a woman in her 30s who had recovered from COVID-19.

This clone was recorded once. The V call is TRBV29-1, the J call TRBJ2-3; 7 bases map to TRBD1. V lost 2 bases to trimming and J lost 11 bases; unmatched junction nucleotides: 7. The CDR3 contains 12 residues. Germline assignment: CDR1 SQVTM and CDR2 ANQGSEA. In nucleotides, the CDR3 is TGCAGCGTTGAATTGGGACAGTGGTTGCAGTATTTT. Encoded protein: CSVELGQWLQYF.

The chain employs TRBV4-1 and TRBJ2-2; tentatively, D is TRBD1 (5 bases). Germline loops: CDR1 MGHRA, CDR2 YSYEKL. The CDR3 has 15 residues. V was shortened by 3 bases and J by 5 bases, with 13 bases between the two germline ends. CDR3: CASSQNEAGTGELFF. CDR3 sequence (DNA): TGCGCCAGCAGCCAGAACGAGGCAGGGACCGGGGAGCTGTTTTTT.

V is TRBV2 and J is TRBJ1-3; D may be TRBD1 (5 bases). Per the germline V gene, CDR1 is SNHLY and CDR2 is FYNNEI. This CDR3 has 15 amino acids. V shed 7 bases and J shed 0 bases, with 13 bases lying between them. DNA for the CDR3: TGTGCCAGCAAGAGCGGGGCGGCCTCTGGAAACACCATATATTTT. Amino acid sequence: CASKSGAASGNTIYF.

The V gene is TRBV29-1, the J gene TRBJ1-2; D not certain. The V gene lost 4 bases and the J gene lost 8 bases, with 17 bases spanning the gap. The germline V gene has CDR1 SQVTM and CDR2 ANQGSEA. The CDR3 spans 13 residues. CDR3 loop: CSVGVRGPQGYTF. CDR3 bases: TGCAGCGTTGGAGTGAGAGGCCCCCAGGGCTACACCTTC.

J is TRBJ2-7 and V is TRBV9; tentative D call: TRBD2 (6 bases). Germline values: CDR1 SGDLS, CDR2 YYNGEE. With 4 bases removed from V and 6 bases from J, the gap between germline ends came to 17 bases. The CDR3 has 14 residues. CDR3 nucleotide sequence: TGTGCCAGCAGCCCCGGGGGAGGTTCGGGCGAGCAGTACTTC. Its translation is CASSPGGGSGEQYF.

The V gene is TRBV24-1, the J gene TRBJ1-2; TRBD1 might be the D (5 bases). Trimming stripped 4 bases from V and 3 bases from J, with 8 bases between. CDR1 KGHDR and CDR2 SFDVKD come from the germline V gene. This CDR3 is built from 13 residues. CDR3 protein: CATSEARDYGYTF. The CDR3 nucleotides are TGTGCCACCAGTGAAGCCAGGGACTATGGCTACACCTTC.

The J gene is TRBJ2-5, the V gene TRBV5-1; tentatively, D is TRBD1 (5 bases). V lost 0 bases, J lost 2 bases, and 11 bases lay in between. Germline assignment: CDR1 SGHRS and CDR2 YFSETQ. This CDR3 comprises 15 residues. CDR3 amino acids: CASSLDLGRQETQYF. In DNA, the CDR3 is TGCGCCAGCAGCTTGGACTTGGGGCGTCAAGAGACCCAGTACTTC.

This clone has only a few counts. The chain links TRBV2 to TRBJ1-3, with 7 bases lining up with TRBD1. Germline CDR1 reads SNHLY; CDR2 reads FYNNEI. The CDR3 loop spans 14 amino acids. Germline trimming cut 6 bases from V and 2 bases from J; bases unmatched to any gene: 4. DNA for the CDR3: TGTGCCAGCAGCCCGCAGGGGGCTGGAAACACCATATATTTT. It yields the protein CASSPQGAGNTIYF.

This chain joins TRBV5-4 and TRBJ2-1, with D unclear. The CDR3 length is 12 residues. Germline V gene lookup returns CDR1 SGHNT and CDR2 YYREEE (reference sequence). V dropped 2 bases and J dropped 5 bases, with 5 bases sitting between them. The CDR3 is CASSLSDNEQFF. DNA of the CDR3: TGTGCCAGCAGCTTATCGGACAATGAGCAGTTCTTC.

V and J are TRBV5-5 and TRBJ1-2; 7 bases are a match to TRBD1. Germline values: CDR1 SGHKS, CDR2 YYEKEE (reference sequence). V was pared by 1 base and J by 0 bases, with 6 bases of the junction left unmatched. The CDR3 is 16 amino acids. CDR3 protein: CASSLTGARANYGYTF. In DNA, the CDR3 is TGTGCCAGCAGCTTGACAGGGGCTAGAGCTAACTATGGCTACACCTTC.

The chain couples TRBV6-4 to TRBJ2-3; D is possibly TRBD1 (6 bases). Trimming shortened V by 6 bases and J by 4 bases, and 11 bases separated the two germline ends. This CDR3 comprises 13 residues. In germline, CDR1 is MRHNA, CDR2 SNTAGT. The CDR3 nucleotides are TGTGCCAGCAGATCCGAGGGGGCAGATACGCAGTATTTT. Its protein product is CASRSEGADTQYF.

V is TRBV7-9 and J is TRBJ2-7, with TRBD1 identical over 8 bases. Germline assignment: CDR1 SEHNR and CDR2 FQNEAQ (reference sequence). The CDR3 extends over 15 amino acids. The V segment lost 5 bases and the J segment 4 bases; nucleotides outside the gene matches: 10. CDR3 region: CASSPDGTGDYEQYF. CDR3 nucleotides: TGTGCCAGCAGCCCAGACGGGACAGGAGATTACGAGCAGTACTTC. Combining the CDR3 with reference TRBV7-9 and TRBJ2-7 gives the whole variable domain DTGVSQNPRHKITKRGQNVTFRCDPISEHNRLYWYRQTLGQGPEFLTYFQNEAQLEKSRLLSDRFSAERPKGSFSTLEIQRTEQGDSAMYLCASSPDGTGDYEQYFGPGTRLTVT.

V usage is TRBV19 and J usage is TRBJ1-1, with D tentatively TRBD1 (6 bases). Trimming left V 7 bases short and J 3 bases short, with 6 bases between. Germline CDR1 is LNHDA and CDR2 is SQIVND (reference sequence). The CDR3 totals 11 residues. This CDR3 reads CASNRDTEAFF. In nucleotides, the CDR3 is TGTGCCAGTAACAGGGACACTGAAGCTTTCTTT.

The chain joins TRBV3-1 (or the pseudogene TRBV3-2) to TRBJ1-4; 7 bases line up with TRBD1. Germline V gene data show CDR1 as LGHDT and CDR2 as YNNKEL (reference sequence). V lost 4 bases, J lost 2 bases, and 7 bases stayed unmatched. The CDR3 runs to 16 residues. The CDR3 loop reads CASSLRTGGTNEKLFF. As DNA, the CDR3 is TGTGCCAGCAGCCTGAGGACAGGTGGGACTAATGAAAAACTGTTTTTT.

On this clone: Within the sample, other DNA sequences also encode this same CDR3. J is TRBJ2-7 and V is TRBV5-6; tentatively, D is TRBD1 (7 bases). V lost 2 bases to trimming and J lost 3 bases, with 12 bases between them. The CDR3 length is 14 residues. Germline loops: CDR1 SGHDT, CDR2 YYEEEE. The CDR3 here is CASSFRQGGYEQYF. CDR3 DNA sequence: TGTGCCAGCAGCTTCCGGCAGGGGGGCTACGAGCAGTACTTC.

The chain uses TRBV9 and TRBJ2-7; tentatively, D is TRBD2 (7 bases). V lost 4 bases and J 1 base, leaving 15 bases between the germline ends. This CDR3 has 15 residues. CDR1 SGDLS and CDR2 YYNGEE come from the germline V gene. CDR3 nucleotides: TGTGCCAGCAGCCGGGGGGACACCTTATCCTACGAGCAGTACTTC. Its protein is CASSRGDTLSYEQYF.

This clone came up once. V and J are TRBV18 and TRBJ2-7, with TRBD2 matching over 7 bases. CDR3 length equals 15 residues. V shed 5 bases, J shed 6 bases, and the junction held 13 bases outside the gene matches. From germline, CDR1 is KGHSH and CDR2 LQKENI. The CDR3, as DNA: TGTGCCAGCTCATCATCATGGACTAGTCTCGCCGAGCAGTACTTC. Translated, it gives CASSSSWTSLAEQYF. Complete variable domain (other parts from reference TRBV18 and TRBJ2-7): NAGVMQNPRHLVRRRGQEARLRCSPMKGHSHVYWYRQLPEEGLKFMVYLQKENIIDESGMPKERFSAEFPKEGPSILRIQQVVRGDSAAYFCASSSSWTSLAEQYFGPGTRLTVT.

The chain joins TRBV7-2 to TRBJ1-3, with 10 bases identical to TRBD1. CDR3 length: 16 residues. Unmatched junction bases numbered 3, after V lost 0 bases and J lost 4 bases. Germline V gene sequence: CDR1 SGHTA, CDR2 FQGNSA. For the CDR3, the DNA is TGTGCCAGCAGCTTAGCGGGGACAGGGGCCGGAAACACCATATATTTT. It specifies CASSLAGTGAGNTIYF. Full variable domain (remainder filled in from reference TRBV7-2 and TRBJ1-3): GAGVSQSPSNKVTEKGKDVELRCDPISGHTALYWYRQSLGQGLEFLIYFQGNSAPDKSGLPSDRFSAERTGGSVSTLTIQRTQQEDSAVYLCASSLAGTGAGNTIYFGEGSWLTVV.

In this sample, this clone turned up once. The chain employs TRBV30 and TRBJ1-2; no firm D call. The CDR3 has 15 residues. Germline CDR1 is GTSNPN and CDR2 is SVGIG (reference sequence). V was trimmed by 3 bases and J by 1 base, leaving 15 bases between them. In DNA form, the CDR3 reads TGTGCCTGGAGGCCCGAGGGCGCTCGTAACTATGGCTACACCTTC. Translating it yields CAWRPEGARNYGYTF.